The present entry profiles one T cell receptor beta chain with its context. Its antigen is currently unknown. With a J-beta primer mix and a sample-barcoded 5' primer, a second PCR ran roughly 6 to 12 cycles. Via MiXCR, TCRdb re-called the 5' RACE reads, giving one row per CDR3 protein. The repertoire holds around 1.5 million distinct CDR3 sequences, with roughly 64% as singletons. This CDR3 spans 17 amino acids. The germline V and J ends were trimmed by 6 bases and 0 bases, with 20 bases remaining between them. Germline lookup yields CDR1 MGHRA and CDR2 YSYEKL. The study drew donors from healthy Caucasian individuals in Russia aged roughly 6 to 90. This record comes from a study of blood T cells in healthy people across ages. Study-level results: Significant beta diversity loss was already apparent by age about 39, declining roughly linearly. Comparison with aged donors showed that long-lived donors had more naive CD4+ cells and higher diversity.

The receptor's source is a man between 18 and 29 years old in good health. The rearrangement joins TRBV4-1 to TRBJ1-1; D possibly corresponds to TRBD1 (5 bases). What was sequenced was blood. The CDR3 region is CASSLSGETDLNTEAFF. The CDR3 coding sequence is TGCGCCAGCAGTCTCAGTGGGGAGACAGACCTGAACACTGAAGCTTTCTTT.